This T cell receptor beta chain is from a study of OX40 agonist ivuxolimab in advanced cancers. Study-level information: Dose-escalation patients' cancers were hepatocellular carcinoma, melanoma, renal cell or head and neck cancer. Points from the study as a whole: The study found that CD8+ T cells averaged more expanded clones than CD4+. With doses of 0.1 to 3.0 mg/kg, CD4+ and CD8+ blood T cells had undergone clonal expansion by week 6.

Assay used: immunoSEQ multiplex PCR; TCRdb lists only in-frame clones, some missing. Among under 85,000 clones listed, roughly nine tenths were seen once. At baseline, cycle 4 day 1, and cycle 7 day 1, blood was sampled. Notes on this clone: Its matching antigen is unknown.

The sequence came from an adult with an advanced solid tumor such as melanoma, head and neck, liver or kidney cancer. Sequenced here: CD4+ or CD8+ T cells sorted from blood, sampled in a trial of the OX40 agonist ivuxolimab.

Here the CDR3 reads CASSVSPGLAGDYNEQFF. Here the CDR3 DNA reads TGTGCCAGCAGCGTCTCTCCGGGACTAGCGGGAGATTACAATGAGCAGTTCTTC. The rearrangement links TRBV9 to TRBJ2-1; 14 nucleotides line up with TRBD2. Germline CDR1 reads SGDLS; CDR2 reads YYNGEE. The CDR3 length is 18 residues. V shed 2 bases and J 4 bases; nucleotides not matched to a gene: 8.